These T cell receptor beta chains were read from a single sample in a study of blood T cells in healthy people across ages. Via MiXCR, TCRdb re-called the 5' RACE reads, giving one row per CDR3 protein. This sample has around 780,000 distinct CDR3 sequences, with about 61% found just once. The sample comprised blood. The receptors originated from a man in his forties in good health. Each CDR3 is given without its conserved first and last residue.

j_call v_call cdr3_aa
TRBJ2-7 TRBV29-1 SVRDGPYEQY
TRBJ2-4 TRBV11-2 ASSFGGPRSDIQY
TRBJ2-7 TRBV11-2 ASSPINRGEKSYEQY
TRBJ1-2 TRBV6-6 ASLQSTGYT
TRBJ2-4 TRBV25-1 ASRGTSPGQEQY
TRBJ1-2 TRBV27 ASSLNRTGSGYT
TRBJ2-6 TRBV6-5 ASSYEATGNGANVLT
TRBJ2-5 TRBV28 ASSFGVRSQETQY
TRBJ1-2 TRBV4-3 ASSQEEGARGGYT
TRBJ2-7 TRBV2 ASRGGPYEQY
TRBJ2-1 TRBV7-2 ASRPTGIGEQF
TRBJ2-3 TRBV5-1 ASSPGLAGGSRLAHTDTQY
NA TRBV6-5 ASSSVGPNEQY
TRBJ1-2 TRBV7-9 ASSPRDTGQFINYGYT
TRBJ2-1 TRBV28 ASSSPSYNEQF
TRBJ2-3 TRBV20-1 SALAGIAGGDAPSTDTQY
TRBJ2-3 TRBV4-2 ASSQKVAGVVRMRDTQY
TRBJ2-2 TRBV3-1 ASSQVVGVGELF
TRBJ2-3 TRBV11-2 ASSLIYGISTQY
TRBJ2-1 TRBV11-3 ASSEGTSDNEQF
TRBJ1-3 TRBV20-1 SASGQGTSPTSGNTIY
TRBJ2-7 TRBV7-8 AVLVSGGPSYEQY
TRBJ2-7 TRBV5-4 ASSPGAVREGYEQY
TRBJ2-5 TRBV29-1 SVERRDHQETQY
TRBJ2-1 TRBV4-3 ASSQDAGGDYNEQF
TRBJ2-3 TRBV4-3 ASSQGPSVTQY
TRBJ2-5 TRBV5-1 ASSSRLAGAETQY
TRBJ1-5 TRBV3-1 ASSQWHATTDNQPQH
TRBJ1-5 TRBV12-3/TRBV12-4 ASSKPGQPQH
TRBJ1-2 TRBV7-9 ASRGQGVRGYGYT
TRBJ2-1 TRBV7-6 ASSPTGVLYEQF
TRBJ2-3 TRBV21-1 ASIQGTCTDTQY
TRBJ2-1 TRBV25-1 ASSITTNSYNEQF
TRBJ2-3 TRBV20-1 SASMAVGDTQY
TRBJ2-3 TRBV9 ASSVATRADTQY
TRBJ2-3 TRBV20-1 SARGGGIDTDTQY
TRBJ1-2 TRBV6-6 ASSYRDSTGNGYT
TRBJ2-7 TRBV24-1 ATSSLGDYEQY
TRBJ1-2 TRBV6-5 ASSPRGGGGYT
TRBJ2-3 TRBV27 ASSPRPDTQY
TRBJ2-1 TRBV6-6 ASSWGQGARKTQF
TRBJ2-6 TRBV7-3 ASSTVPGRGLTGANVLT
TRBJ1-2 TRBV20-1 TLTPGQDAYGYT
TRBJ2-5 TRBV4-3 ASSQDSEETQY
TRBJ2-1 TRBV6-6 ASHDDNEQF
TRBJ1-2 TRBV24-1 ATSDTGQGHYGYT
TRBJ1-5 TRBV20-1 SARDKGSLGNQPQH
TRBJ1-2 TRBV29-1 SVLTADGYT
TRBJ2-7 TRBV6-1 ASSETSGSSYEQY
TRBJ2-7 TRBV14 ASSQGVMASGTYEQY
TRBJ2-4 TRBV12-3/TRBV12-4 ASRIELAKNIQY
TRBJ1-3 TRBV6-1 ASSEAWPPDGNTIY
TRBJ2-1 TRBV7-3 ASSLNGGSLSYNEQF
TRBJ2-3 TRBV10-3 AISGQGSSTDAQY
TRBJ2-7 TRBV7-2 ASSLEAVSYEQY
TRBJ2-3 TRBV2 ASSESAAGTSGRSLDTQY
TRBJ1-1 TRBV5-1 ASSLPGTNTEAF
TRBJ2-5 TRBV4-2 ASSQGSGLAGNSEQY
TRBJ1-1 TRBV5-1 ASRRGPSVTEAF
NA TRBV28 ASSSDAGWQGYEQY